These 4 T cell receptor beta chains originate from one sample sequenced in a study of CD8+CD57+ T cells in acquired aplastic anemia. According to the study, genomic DNA was the template for TCR beta VDJ and CDR3 profiling. Using its own MiXCR run on the reads, TCRdb lists one record per CDR3 protein. The sample holds around 400,000 distinct CDR3 sequences, approximately 70% seen once. Sequences were obtained from sorted CD4+, CD8+, or CD8+CD57+ T cells (not recorded which) from PBMCs. The receptors here all came from a human donor in good health, serving as a control.

The sample holds one count of this clonotype. The rearrangement uses TRBV30 and TRBJ1-6; no reliable D call. This CDR3 is built from 12 residues. V lost 0 bases and J lost 7, with 4 bases in between. Germline loops: CDR1 GTSNPN, CDR2 SVGIG (reference sequence). The CDR3 DNA reads as TGTGCCTGGAGTGTCGACAATTCACCCCTCCACTTT. Protein sequence: CAWSVDNSPLHF.

The chain recombines TRBV19 with TRBJ1-1; D possibly corresponds to TRBD1 (6 bases). Germline values: CDR1 LNHDA, CDR2 SQIVND (reference sequence). The V end was cut by 3 bases, the J end by 10 bases, with 18 bases between. This CDR3 region has 14 residues. CDR3 DNA: TGTGCCAGTAGTATTACAGGGTCTGTCGGTGTAGCTTTCTTT. Amino acid sequence: CASSITGSVGVAFF.

CDR3 coding DNA: TGTGCCAGCAGCGCTGATGTACAGGGGATGGCTCGCTACACCTTC. It is translated as CASSADVQGMARYTF. The V call is TRBV7-3, the J call TRBJ1-2, with TRBD1 matching 7 bases. The CDR3 totals 15 residues. Germline values: CDR1 SGHTA, CDR2 FQGTGA. J gave up 9 bases and V 5 bases, and 15 bases lay outside the gene matches. Full variable domain (rest looked up from reference TRBV7-3 and TRBJ1-2): GAGVSQTPSNKVTEKGKYVELRCDPISGHTALYWYRQSLGQGPEFLIYFQGTGAADDSGLPNDRFFAVRPEGSVSTLKIQRTERGDSAVYLCASSADVQGMARYTFGSGTRLTVV.

This clonotype has a count of ten or more. The V and J genes are TRBV6-5 and TRBJ2-2; 7 nucleotides agree with TRBD2. In germline, CDR1 is MNHEY, CDR2 SVGAGI. CDR3 length equals 12 residues. The ends lost 6 bases at V and 6 bases at J; junction bases unmatched: 1. CDR3 residues: CASSRGAGELFF. The CDR3 DNA is TGTGCCAGCAGCCGGGGGGCCGGGGAGCTGTTTTTT.